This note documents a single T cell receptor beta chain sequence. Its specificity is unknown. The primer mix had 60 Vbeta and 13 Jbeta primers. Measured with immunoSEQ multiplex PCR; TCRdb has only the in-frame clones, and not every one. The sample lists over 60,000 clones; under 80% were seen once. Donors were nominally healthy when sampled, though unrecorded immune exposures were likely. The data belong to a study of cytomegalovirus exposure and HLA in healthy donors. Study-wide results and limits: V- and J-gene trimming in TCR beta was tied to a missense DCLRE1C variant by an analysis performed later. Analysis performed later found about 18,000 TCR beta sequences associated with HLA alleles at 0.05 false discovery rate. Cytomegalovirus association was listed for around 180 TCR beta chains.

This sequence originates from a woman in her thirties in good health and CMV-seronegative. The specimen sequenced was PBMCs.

DNA of the CDR3: TGTGCCAGCAGTGACTCAGGGGTGCAGTACTTC. The encoded protein is CASSDSGVQYF. The chain combines TRBV6-4 with TRBJ2-7, with D possibly being TRBD1 (5 bases). The V end lost 0 bases, the J end lost 9 bases, and 6 bases lay between the germline ends. The CDR3 has 11 residues. Germline loops: CDR1 MRHNA, CDR2 SNTAGT.